These 22 T cell receptor beta chains share one sample of origin, sequenced in a study of OX40 agonist ivuxolimab in advanced cancers. TCRdb's copy holds only in-frame clones and misses some; the assay was immunoSEQ multiplex PCR. The profile covers some 49,000 clones, with around 79% appearing a single time and roughly 7.3% taken by the ten largest. The specimen comprised CD4+ or CD8+ T cells sorted from blood, sampled in a trial of the OX40 agonist ivuxolimab. The receptors were sampled from an adult with an advanced solid tumor such as melanoma, head and neck, liver or kidney cancer.

This chain joins TRBV5-6 and TRBJ2-2; D is perhaps TRBD2 (6 bases). The V gene lost 2 bases and the J gene lost 0 bases, with 8 bases spanning the gap. From germline, CDR1 is SGHDT and CDR2 YYEEEE. This CDR3 is built from 15 residues. In DNA, the CDR3 is TGTGCCAGCAGCTTTACGGGAGCGAACACCGGGGAGCTGTTTTTT. Translated: CASSFTGANTGELFF.

This sequence joins TRBV4-1 and TRBJ2-1; no firm D call. CDR1 is MGHRA, CDR2 YSYEKL, per germline. The CDR3 is 16 residues long. V lost 4 bases and J 1 base, leaving 14 bases between the germline ends. Here the CDR3 DNA reads TGCGCCAGCAGCCGACACTCCGCCGGTTCCTACAATGAGCAGTTCTTC. Protein product: CASSRHSAGSYNEQFF.

The genes are TRBV19 and TRBJ2-1; 10 nucleotides match TRBD2. From germline, CDR1 is LNHDA and CDR2 SQIVND (reference sequence). This CDR3 region has 16 residues. V dropped 3 bases and J dropped 6; count of bases not matched to a gene: 8. DNA of the CDR3: TGTGCCAGTAGTATTCCTAGCGGGAGTTTTAGCAATGAGCAGTTCTTC. Protein sequence: CASSIPSGSFSNEQFF.

The chain uses TRBV6-6 and TRBJ1-2; D possibly corresponds to TRBD1 (5 bases). Trimming cost V 8 bases and J 6 bases, with 19 bases left between them. Germline values: CDR1 MNHNY, CDR2 SVGAGI (reference sequence). CDR3 length: 14 amino acids. CDR3 loop: CASAEPMQGDGYTF. CDR3 DNA: TGTGCCAGCGCGGAGCCCATGCAGGGCGATGGCTACACCTTC.

The gene calls are TRBV30 and TRBJ1-1; D not certain. This CDR3 has 12 residues. Deletions cut 1 base from V and 5 bases from J, with 8 bases between. Germline V gene sequence: CDR1 GTSNPN, CDR2 SVGIG (reference sequence). The CDR3 is CAWSGLGTEAFF. The CDR3 coding sequence is TGTGCCTGGAGTGGCTTGGGGACTGAAGCTTTCTTT.

The rearrangement uses TRBV7-9 and TRBJ1-1; D perhaps matches TRBD1 (5 bases). In germline, CDR1 is SEHNR, CDR2 FQNEAQ (reference sequence). Trimming cost V 2 bases and J 1 base, with 17 bases left between them. The CDR3 is 17 amino acids. The CDR3: CASSLSGQLGGNTEAFF. The CDR3 DNA sequence: TGTGCCAGCAGCTTAAGTGGCCAGCTTGGGGGGAACACTGAAGCTTTCTTT.

Judged by abundance, this clone is medium-sized. The rearrangement joins TRBV7-2 to TRBJ1-5; no reliable D call. CDR3 length: 13 amino acids. Germline CDR1 is SGHTA and CDR2 is FQGNSA. The V gene lost 3 bases and the J gene lost 6 bases, with 9 bases spanning the gap. The CDR3 sequence: CASSFSGSQPQHF. CDR3 in DNA: TGTGCCAGCAGCTTTTCGGGGAGTCAGCCCCAGCATTTT.

The genes are TRBV7-9 and TRBJ2-7; D tentatively reads TRBD1 or TRBD2 (5 bases each). V was trimmed by 5 bases and J by 2 bases, leaving 10 bases between them. Looked up from germline, CDR1 is SEHNR and CDR2 is FQNEAQ (reference sequence). This CDR3 region has 13 residues. CDR3 residues: CASSPRGPYEQYF. DNA of the CDR3: TGTGCCAGCAGCCCCCGGGGCCCCTACGAGCAGTACTTC.

This clone has only one observation. The chain combines TRBV5-5 with TRBJ2-5; D is possibly TRBD1 (5 bases). Germline lookup yields CDR1 SGHKS and CDR2 YYEKEE (reference sequence). V was clipped by 5 bases and J by 0 bases, with 11 bases between them. This CDR3 contains 14 residues. CDR3 residues: CASRHRQHQETQYF. CDR3 DNA sequence: TGTGCCAGCAGACACCGACAGCACCAAGAGACCCAGTACTTC.

This clone was seen just once. V is TRBV2 and J is TRBJ2-7; TRBD2 aligns across 7 bases. Germline assignment: CDR1 SNHLY and CDR2 FYNNEI. This CDR3 has 17 residues. The V gene end was trimmed by 7 bases and the J gene end by 3 bases; junction bases not matched to a gene: 18. This CDR3 is CASTLDSSGTAGYEQYF. The CDR3 DNA is TGTGCCAGCACCCTTGACTCTAGCGGAACGGCCGGCTACGAGCAGTACTTC.

The chain has TRBV7-7 and TRBJ2-7, with 9 nucleotides matching TRBD1. Looked up from germline, CDR1 is SSHAT and CDR2 is FNYEAQ (reference sequence). The CDR3 length is 15 residues. V shed 5 bases and J 4 bases; nucleotides not matched to a gene: 9. CDR3 sequence: CASSQRQGGLYEQYF. CDR3 sequence (DNA): TGTGCCAGCAGCCAAAGACAGGGGGGATTATACGAGCAGTACTTC.

This chain uses TRBV10-2 with TRBJ2-1; 14 bases fit TRBD2. Germline V gene data show CDR1 as WSHSY and CDR2 as SAAADI. The V and J ends lost 6 bases and 8 bases, in that order; junction bases with no gene match: 6. The CDR3 sequence is 15 residues long. CDR3 residues: CASRGTSGRSHEQFF. The CDR3 nucleotides are TGCGCCAGCAGGGGGACTAGCGGGAGATCCCATGAGCAGTTCTTC.

The chain has TRBV6-1 and TRBJ2-5; D possibly corresponds to TRBD1 (6 bases). Germline V gives CDR1 MNHNS, CDR2 SASEGT. Trimming took 6 bases from V and 5 from J, leaving 13 bases between them. The CDR3 runs to 13 residues. CDR3 coding DNA: TGTGCCAGCAGATCAACAGGGATTGAGACCCAGTACTTC. Its protein product is CASRSTGIETQYF.

This chain joins TRBV27 and TRBJ2-1; perhaps TRBD1 as D (7 bases). Germline lookup yields CDR1 MNHEY and CDR2 SMNVEV (reference sequence). CDR3 length: 15 amino acids. V lost 1 base, J lost 10 bases, and 17 bases lay in between. CDR3 coding DNA: TGTGCCAGCAGTTTATTACTAGGACAGGCGGGGGAGCAGTTCTTC. This encodes CASSLLLGQAGEQFF.

V and J are TRBV4-1 and TRBJ2-7, with TRBD2 matching over 9 bases. Per the germline V gene, CDR1 is MGHRA and CDR2 is YSYEKL. V lost 1 base, J lost 5 bases, and 9 bases stayed unmatched. The CDR3 totals 16 residues. CDR3 residues: CASSQVGASGNHEQYF. CDR3 DNA: TGCGCCAGCAGCCAAGTTGGGGCTAGCGGGAACCACGAGCAGTACTTC.

The chain carries TRBV7-2 and TRBJ1-1, with a possible D match to TRBD1 (5 bases). Germline CDR1 reads SGHTA; CDR2 reads FQGNSA. V was trimmed by 1 base and J by 0 bases, leaving 9 bases between them. The CDR3 loop spans 15 amino acids. Here the CDR3 reads CASSLGGDMNTEAFF. CDR3 in DNA: TGTGCCAGCAGCTTAGGGGGGGATATGAACACTGAAGCTTTCTTT.

V usage is TRBV11-2 and J usage is TRBJ2-3; possibly TRBD1 or TRBD2 for D (5 bases each). This CDR3 spans 14 amino acids. The germline V gene encodes CDR1 SGHAT and CDR2 FQNNGV. V was trimmed by 2 bases and J by 2 bases, leaving 8 bases between them. CDR3 nucleotides: TGTGCCAGCAGCTTAAACGGGGCCACAGATACGCAGTATTTT. Translation gives CASSLNGATDTQYF.

The chain carries TRBV27 and TRBJ2-7, with 10 positions matching TRBD1. With V trimmed by 5 bases and J by 3 bases, 7 bases remained unmatched. The CDR3 contains 15 residues. The V gene's germline CDR1 is MNHEY and CDR2 SMNVEV (reference sequence). The CDR3 DNA sequence: TGTGCCAGCAGTCCCCTGGGGACAGGGGTCTACGAGCAGTACTTC. This sequence encodes CASSPLGTGVYEQYF.

J is TRBJ2-3 and V is TRBV4-2; D perhaps matches TRBD2 (6 bases). Germline assignment: CDR1 LGHNA and CDR2 YNFKEQ. The CDR3 totals 14 residues. V dropped 0 bases and J dropped 5 bases, with 9 bases sitting between them. CDR3 sequence (DNA): TGTGCCAGCAGCCAAGATAACGGGAGAGATACGCAGTATTTT. As protein: CASSQDNGRDTQYF.

CDR3 coding DNA: TGTGCCAGCAGCGCCCGCACAGATACGCAGTATTTT. Protein: CASSARTDTQYF. This chain connects TRBV9 to TRBJ2-3; D is ambiguous. The CDR3 length is 12 residues. V lost 3 bases, J lost 1 base, and 3 bases lay in between. The germline V gene has CDR1 SGDLS and CDR2 YYNGEE. Full variable domain (missing parts from reference TRBV9 and TRBJ2-3): DSGVTQTPKHLITATGQRVTLRCSPRSGDLSVYWYQQSLDQGLQFLIQYYNGEERAKGNILERFSAQQFPDLHSELNLSSLELGDSALYFCASSARTDTQYFGPGTRLTVL.

This chain uses TRBV11-2 with TRBJ2-1; tentatively, D is TRBD1 (6 bases). The CDR3 extends over 17 amino acids. Germline V gene data show CDR1 as SGHAT and CDR2 as FQNNGV. Deletions cut 0 bases from V and 5 bases from J, with 17 bases between. CDR3 in amino acids: CASSLDRTATSNNEQFF. The CDR3 bases are TGTGCCAGCAGCTTAGATAGGACAGCCACCTCTAACAATGAGCAGTTCTTC.

Here the CDR3 DNA reads TGTGCCAGTAATTCTCAGGACTACTATGGCTACACCTTC. Its protein is CASNSQDYYGYTF. The chain has TRBV19 and TRBJ1-2; no reliable D call. The CDR3 covers 13 residues. Germline lookup yields CDR1 LNHDA and CDR2 SQIVND (reference sequence). V was pared by 7 bases and J by 3 bases, with 12 bases between.